These 26 T cell receptor beta chains were sequenced from one sample in a study of blood T cells in healthy people across ages (dated by TCRdb to 2013 to 2016). The library came from 5' RACE. Sequencing relied on an Illumina HiSeq 2500. A second PCR of about 6 to 11 cycles was run with a J-beta primer mix and a sample-barcoded 5' primer. TCRdb reprocessing: public reads trimmed at Q25 with fastp, clones called with MiXCR, in-frame beta chains kept. All rows with the same CDR3 protein become a single entry with the most common DNA and genes. Across this sample there are 270,000 or so distinct CDR3 sequences, with around 30% seen only once. The ten largest make up over 25% of the sample. Sequencing was performed on blood. All receptors derive from a woman aged 70-85 years in good health.

The table lists this clonotype with a few counts. The chain employs TRBV27 and TRBJ2-3, with TRBD2 matching 9 bases. Germline V gene sequence: CDR1 MNHEY, CDR2 SMNVEV (reference sequence). V shed 5 bases and J 0 bases; nucleotides not matched to a gene: 24. This CDR3 region has 22 residues. The CDR3 protein is CASSRGAEINRYSGSSTDTQYF. DNA for the CDR3: TGTGCCAGCAGTAGGGGGGCTGAAATAAATCGGTATAGCGGGAGCAGCACAGATACGCAGTATTTT.

This clonotype was picked up a small number of times. The chain recombines TRBV14 with TRBJ1-2, with D maybe TRBD1 (5 bases). Germline V gene lookup returns CDR1 SGHDN and CDR2 FVKESK. V lost 0 bases, J lost 7 bases, and 15 bases lay in between. The CDR3 contains 15 residues. Here the CDR3 DNA reads TGTGCCAGCAGCCAAGATTTTCGACAGAGGATTGGCTACACCTTC. Translating it yields CASSQDFRQRIGYTF.

J is TRBJ2-4 and V is TRBV6-6; D not resolved. With 2 bases removed from V and 0 bases from J, the gap between germline ends came to 11 bases. The CDR3 is made up of 16 amino acids. CDR1 and CDR2 (germline): MNHNY, SVGAGI (reference sequence). The CDR3 region has the DNA TGTGCCAGCAGTTACGGGCCCCTACAAGCCAAAAACATTCAGTACTTC. This sequence encodes CASSYGPLQAKNIQYF.

In this sample, this clonotype turned up a few times. The rearrangement uses TRBV6-5 and TRBJ2-5; 7 bases align to TRBD2. The CDR3 spans 14 residues. The junction had 8 bases not matched to a gene; V was cut back by 5 bases and J by 5 bases. CDR1 and CDR2 from the germline V gene are MNHEY and SVGAGI. The CDR3 here is CASSNTGGVETQYF. The DNA for the CDR3 is TGTGCCAGCAGTAATACTGGGGGGGTTGAGACCCAGTACTTC.

The chain is built from TRBV20-1 and TRBJ1-6; TRBD1 might be the D (5 bases). Trimming pared 2 bases from V and 10 bases from J, leaving 21 bases between. Germline CDR1 and CDR2: DFQATT and SNEGSKA (reference sequence). The CDR3 length is 16 residues. CDR3 sequence (DNA): TGCAGTGCTAGACCAACCGGGGCAGGGACCAAATCACCCCTCCACTTT. This gives the protein CSARPTGAGTKSPLHF.

This clonotype turned up a few times. J is TRBJ2-5 and V is TRBV3-1, with TRBD2 as a possible D gene (7 bases). Germline lookup yields CDR1 LGHDT and CDR2 YNNKEL (reference sequence). This CDR3 spans 14 amino acids. With 2 bases removed from V and 9 bases from J, the gap between germline ends came to 16 bases. CDR3 DNA: TGTGCCAGCAGCCAAAGGGGGGGGCCTGGGGCCCAGTACTTC. Translating it yields CASSQRGGPGAQYF.

This clonotype was seen repeatedly, ten times or more. The rearrangement joins TRBV28 to TRBJ2-1, with D perhaps TRBD2 (5 bases). The germline V gene encodes CDR1 MDHEN and CDR2 SYDVKM. Trimming removed 7 bases from V and 9 bases from J, with 22 bases in between. The CDR3 consists of 15 residues. CDR3 nucleotide sequence: TGTGCCAGCACCATCGGAGGAGACCCCCCCAGTGAGCAGTTCTTC. Its protein product is CASTIGGDPPSEQFF.

The gene calls are TRBV3-1 and TRBJ2-3; 12 bases agree with TRBD2. This CDR3 contains 16 residues. Unmatched junction bases numbered 6, after V lost 5 bases and J lost 3 bases. In germline, CDR1 is LGHDT, CDR2 YNNKEL (reference sequence). The CDR3 bases are TGTGCCAGCAGCTTCCTAGCGGGAGGGGATACAGATACGCAGTATTTT. Protein sequence: CASSFLAGGDTDTQYF.

The chain joins TRBV5-6 to TRBJ2-7; 10 bases are shared with TRBD1. Trimming took 4 bases from V and 2 from J; bases not matched to a gene: 6. The CDR3 covers 15 residues. Germline V gene data show CDR1 as SGHDT and CDR2 as YYEEEE. CDR3 coding DNA: TGTGCCAGCAGCACTCCCGGGACAGGGGCCTACGAGCAGTACTTC. It is translated as CASSTPGTGAYEQYF.

This chain joins TRBV12-3 or TRBV12-4 and TRBJ2-1; maybe TRBD2 (5 bases). V gave up 3 bases and J gave up 3 bases, with 9 bases separating them. The CDR3 covers 14 residues. The CDR3 loop reads CASSFHGVYNEQFF. The CDR3 nucleotides read TGTGCCAGCAGTTTTCACGGGGTCTACAATGAGCAGTTCTTC.

The V gene is TRBV6-5, the J gene TRBJ2-6; D remains ambiguous. Trimming shortened V by 5 bases and J by 2 bases, and 4 bases separated the two germline ends. CDR3 length: 13 amino acids. Per germline, CDR1 MNHEY and CDR2 SVGAGI. The CDR3 is CASSGAGANVLTF. CDR3 in DNA: TGTGCCAGCAGTGGGGCTGGGGCCAACGTCCTGACTTTC.

J is TRBJ2-2 and V is TRBV5-1, with D perhaps TRBD1 (6 bases). V was shortened by 9 bases and J by 3 bases, with 15 bases between the two germline ends. This CDR3 has 14 residues. The germline V gene encodes CDR1 SGHRS and CDR2 YFSETQ. The CDR3, as DNA: TGCGCCACCCCAAGGGGGAGTCACACCGGGGAGCTGTTTTTT. Protein sequence: CATPRGSHTGELFF.

J is TRBJ1-2 and V is TRBV28, with 7 bases aligning to TRBD1. The germline V gene has CDR1 MDHEN and CDR2 SYDVKM. The CDR3 sequence is 15 residues long. With V trimmed by 8 bases and J by 4 bases, 13 bases remained unmatched. CDR3 nucleotide sequence: TGTGCCAGCGCCTCTAAGGTCGGGACAGCCTATGGCTACACCTTC. Translated, it gives CASASKVGTAYGYTF.

This clonotype was counted a few times. This chain links TRBV18 with TRBJ2-5; 8 nucleotides align to TRBD2. TRBJ2-1 matches the DNA end more closely, so the J call is doubtful. This CDR3 contains 16 residues. Germline lookup yields CDR1 KGHSH and CDR2 LQKENI. The CDR3 sequence is CASSPASGFINNEQFF. CDR3 coding DNA: TGTGCCAGCTCACCGGCTAGCGGGTTCATCAACAATGAGCAGTTCTTC.

The genes are TRBV7-3 and TRBJ1-1, with unresolved D. This CDR3 comprises 12 residues. Between the trimmed V and J ends, which lost 5 bases and 2 bases, there was a span of 6 bases. Germline CDR1 reads SGHTA; CDR2 reads FQGTGA. The CDR3 loop is CASSKSNTEAFF. The DNA of the CDR3 is TGTGCCAGCAGCAAGAGCAACACTGAAGCTTTCTTT.

This clonotype has at least ten counts. The gene calls are TRBV18 and TRBJ2-4; weak D call: TRBD2 (5 bases). This CDR3 has 17 residues. Germline CDR1 and CDR2: KGHSH and LQKENI. The ends were cut back, 2 bases at V and 0 bases at J, with 14 bases in the middle. The CDR3 bases are TGTGCCAGCTCACCAGAGGCTAGCCGATTAGCCAAAAACATTCAGTACTTC. Residues: CASSPEASRLAKNIQYF.

There are a few counts of this clonotype. This chain joins TRBV20-1 and TRBJ2-5, with a tentative D call TRBD2 (7 bases). Germline assignment: CDR1 DFQATT and CDR2 SNEGSKA (reference sequence). CDR3 length: 15 amino acids. V was pared by 1 base and J by 6 bases, with 18 bases between. This CDR3 is CSARAGAGVRKTQYF. For the CDR3, the DNA is TGCAGTGCTAGAGCGGGGGCGGGAGTGAGAAAGACCCAGTACTTC.

V gene TRBV7-2 combines with J gene TRBJ2-2, with D unclear. The germline V gene encodes CDR1 SGHTA and CDR2 FQGNSA. Trimming pared 1 base from V and 11 bases from J, leaving 11 bases between. CDR3 length: 13 amino acids. CDR3 sequence (DNA): TGTGCCAGCAGCTTAGAGGGTCCACGAGAGCTGTTTTTT. Residues: CASSLEGPRELFF.

This clonotype was picked up a small number of times. The chain is built from TRBV5-1 and TRBJ2-7; a weak D match, TRBD1 (5 bases). With 5 bases removed from V and 4 bases from J, the gap between germline ends came to 16 bases. The length of the CDR3 is 14 residues. From germline, CDR1 is SGHRS and CDR2 YFSETQ. The chain's CDR3 is CASRISGSKYEQYF. CDR3 nucleotide sequence: TGCGCCAGCAGAATCTCAGGGTCGAAATACGAGCAGTACTTC.

In its sample, this clonotype was seen a few times. The chain has TRBV6-1 and TRBJ1-1; the D is unclear. From germline, CDR1 is MNHNS and CDR2 SASEGT. The CDR3 spans 14 residues. The V gene lost 4 bases and the J gene lost 0 bases, with 9 bases spanning the gap. The CDR3 DNA follows: TGTGCCAGCAGTGGGGGTAACATGAACACTGAAGCTTTCTTT. This sequence encodes CASSGGNMNTEAFF.

This chain links TRBV7-9 with TRBJ2-5; D call uncertain. V was clipped by 2 bases and J by 1 base, with 11 bases between them. The CDR3 totals 15 residues. CDR1 is SEHNR, CDR2 FQNEAQ, per germline (reference sequence). CDR3 residues: CASSLFTNIQETQYF. CDR3 sequence (DNA): TGTGCCAGCAGCTTATTTACAAACATCCAAGAGACCCAGTACTTC.

This clonotype was picked up a small number of times. J is TRBJ2-7 and V is TRBV12-3 or TRBV12-4, with D hard to call. The CDR3 spans 13 residues. The ends were cut back, 3 bases at V and 6 bases at J, with 12 bases in the middle. Written as DNA, the CDR3 is TGTGCCAGCAGTTTCAATGCGGATAGCGAGCAGTACTTC. Protein sequence: CASSFNADSEQYF.

V gene TRBV11-2 combines with J gene TRBJ2-7, with TRBD2 matching over 9 bases. CDR1 SGHAT and CDR2 FQNNGV come from the germline V gene. V shed 5 bases and J 3 bases; nucleotides not matched to a gene: 8. This CDR3 is 15 amino acids long. CDR3 sequence (DNA): TGTGCCAGCAGCCTCCGGACTAGCGTGCTCTACGAGCAGTACTTC. Protein sequence: CASSLRTSVLYEQYF.

As for this clonotype: This may arise from a read error, as a much more abundant clone is one base away. This CDR3 is CASSFRGREERVTDTQYF. The CDR3 DNA sequence: TGTGCCAGCAGTTTCAGGGGCAGGGAGGAGCGGGTCACAGATACGCAGTATTTT. The V and J genes are TRBV27 and TRBJ2-3; the D call may be TRBD1 or TRBD2 (6 bases each). CDR1 is MNHEY and CDR2 is SMNVEV in the germline V gene (reference sequence). This CDR3 has 18 amino acids. The V gene lost 3 bases and the J gene lost 2 bases, with 21 bases spanning the gap.

The CDR3 here is CASTGETGLLSNEQFF. CDR3 sequence (DNA): TGCGCCAGCACAGGAGAAACGGGACTCCTCAGCAATGAGCAGTTCTTC. The chain uses TRBV5-1 and TRBJ2-1; D perhaps matches TRBD2 (6 bases). The germline V gene encodes CDR1 SGHRS and CDR2 YFSETQ. The V gene lost 6 bases and the J gene lost 6 bases, with 22 bases spanning the gap. This CDR3 comprises 16 residues.

The V call is TRBV29-1, the J call TRBJ2-7; TRBD1 aligns across 7 bases. Germline V gene sequence: CDR1 SQVTM, CDR2 ANQGSEA. This CDR3 has 14 residues. The V segment lost 4 bases and the J segment 3 bases; nucleotides outside the gene matches: 9. This chain's CDR3 is CSVVRQGKIYEQYF. In nucleotides, the CDR3 is TGCAGCGTTGTACGACAGGGAAAAATCTACGAGCAGTACTTC.